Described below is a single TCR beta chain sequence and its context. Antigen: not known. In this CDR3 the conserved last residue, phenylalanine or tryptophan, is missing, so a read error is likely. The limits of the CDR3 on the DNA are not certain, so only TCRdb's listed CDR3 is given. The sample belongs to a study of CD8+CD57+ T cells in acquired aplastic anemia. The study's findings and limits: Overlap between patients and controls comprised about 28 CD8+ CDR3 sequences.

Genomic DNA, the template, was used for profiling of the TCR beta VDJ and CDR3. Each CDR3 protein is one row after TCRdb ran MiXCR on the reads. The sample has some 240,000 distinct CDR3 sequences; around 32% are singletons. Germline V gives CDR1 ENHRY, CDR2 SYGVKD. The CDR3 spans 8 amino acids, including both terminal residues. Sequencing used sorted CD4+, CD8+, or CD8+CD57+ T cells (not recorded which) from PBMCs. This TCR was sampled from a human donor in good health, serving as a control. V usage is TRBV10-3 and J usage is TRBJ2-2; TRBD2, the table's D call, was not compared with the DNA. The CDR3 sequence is CAISEDGE.